This TCR beta chain was sequenced for a study of shared clonotypes between healthy human individuals. Study-wide context: Per donor, three plates held CD4 naive cells, three held CD4 memory, two held CD8 naive and one held CD8 memory.

Germline loops: CDR1 GTSNPN, CDR2 SVGIG (reference sequence). With 6 bases clipped from V and 0 bases from J, the junction kept 11 bases outside the gene matches. This CDR3 region has 16 residues. Sorted subsets were amplified in replicate PCRs using 150 to 250 ng DNA, 32,000 or so T cell genomes. This table comes from immunoSEQ multiplex PCR, and its TCRdb copy is limited to in-frame clones, with some not included. The sample contains 2 million to 2.5 million clones, under 95% of which appear only once. Each of the donors was a healthy adult who was HIV-negative and had not had a recent acute infection or vaccination.

The sequence was obtained from a man younger than 35 in good health. Some clones in this sample may be carry-over from other donors' samples. The material sequenced was naive CD4+ T cells from PBMCs. Documented subset: CD45RA+ positively selected. This sequence joins TRBV30 and TRBJ2-1; TRBD2 matches at 7 bases. This chain's CDR3 is CACLGSRGGSYNEQFF. DNA of the CDR3: TGTGCCTGTCTCGGTAGCCGCGGGGGCTCCTACAATGAGCAGTTCTTC.